These 26 T cell receptor beta chains came from one sample sequenced in a study of CD8 T cells in Susac syndrome (dated by TCRdb to between 2017 and 2020). Receptor amplification or capture employed the immunoSEQ multiplex PCR assay. RNA was extracted with the RNeasy kit and roughly 0.45 to 1 ug was reverse transcribed using random hexamers. TCRdb trimmed public reads at Q25 via fastp, called clones via MiXCR and kept in-frame beta chains. One record per CDR3 amino acid sequence lists the most common genes and DNA. The table for this sample lists fewer than 200,000 distinct CDR3 sequences; approximately 95% of them were counted only once. 0.1% of the sample comes from the top ten. The sequencing input was CD4+ T cells from PBMCs. All receptors derive from a human donor in good health.

This rearrangement joins TRBV7-8 to TRBJ1-3, with D tentatively TRBD1 (6 bases). V was trimmed by 4 bases and J by 0 bases, leaving 10 bases between them. The CDR3 runs to 15 residues. Germline CDR1 SGHVS, CDR2 FQNEAQ. DNA of the CDR3: TGTGCCAGCAGCTCGGGACACATCTCTGGAAACACCATATATTTT. Translating it yields CASSSGHISGNTIYF.

This clonotype was seen only once. The chain links TRBV9 to TRBJ2-3; D is uncertain. CDR3 length equals 14 residues. Germline CDR1 reads SGDLS; CDR2 reads YYNGEE. V was shortened by 3 bases and J by 1 base, with 9 bases between the two germline ends. CDR3 sequence (DNA): TGTGCCAGCAGCGCGGCCCCAGGCACAGATACGCAGTATTTT. Amino acid sequence: CASSAAPGTDTQYF.

This clonotype has a single count. The J gene is TRBJ2-3, the V gene TRBV7-9, with 9 bases that match TRBD2. The CDR3 spans 17 residues. Per germline, CDR1 SEHNR and CDR2 FQNEAQ (reference sequence). V was clipped by 5 bases and J by 1 base; unmatched bases: 10. The CDR3 protein is CASSPPLAGGGTDTQYF. CDR3 nucleotide sequence: TGTGCCAGCAGCCCCCCCTTGGCGGGGGGGGGCACAGATACGCAGTATTTT.

The chain is built from TRBV10-3 and TRBJ2-6; unclear D gene. V lost 7 bases and J 0 bases, leaving 7 bases between the germline ends. There are 14 residues in the CDR3. Germline V lookup: CDR1 ENHRY, CDR2 SYGVKD. The CDR3 here is CAINEASGANVLTF. CDR3 coding DNA: TGTGCCATCAACGAGGCCTCTGGGGCCAACGTCCTGACTTTC.

The V gene is TRBV7-9, the J gene TRBJ2-1; D call uncertain. The CDR3 consists of 13 residues. Germline values: CDR1 SEHNR, CDR2 FQNEAQ (reference sequence). The ends were cut back, 3 bases at V and 5 bases at J, with 8 bases in the middle. The CDR3 DNA is TGTGCCAGCAGCTTGGACCTTGACAATGAGCAGTTCTTC. Its translation is CASSLDLDNEQFF.

The chain is built from TRBV28 and TRBJ1-2; D ambiguous. Germline CDR1 reads MDHEN; CDR2 reads SYDVKM. V was pared by 4 bases and J by 2 bases, with 11 bases between. The CDR3 runs to 14 residues. The CDR3 DNA follows: TGTGCCAGCAGTTACATCGGGAAAAACTATGGCTACACCTTC. It specifies CASSYIGKNYGYTF.

The chain recombines TRBV7-2 with TRBJ2-1; 10 positions agree with TRBD2. J gave up 7 bases and V 2 bases, and 5 bases lay outside the gene matches. The CDR3 totals 15 residues. Germline V gene sequence: CDR1 SGHTA, CDR2 FQGNSA. Here the CDR3 reads CASSLSGGALNEQFF. The CDR3 DNA sequence: TGTGCCAGCAGCTTAAGCGGGGGGGCCCTTAATGAGCAGTTCTTC.

The chain has TRBV7-2 and TRBJ2-6; TRBD1 aligns across 8 bases. V lost 3 bases, J lost 4 bases, and 2 bases stayed unmatched. Germline V gene lookup returns CDR1 SGHTA and CDR2 FQGNSA. The CDR3 is 15 amino acids. CDR3 protein: CASSLTGDGANVLTF. CDR3 nucleotides: TGTGCCAGCAGCTTGACAGGGGACGGGGCCAACGTCCTGACTTTC.

The chain recombines TRBV7-2 with TRBJ1-5, with D unresolved. With 2 bases removed from V and 3 bases from J, the gap between germline ends came to 11 bases. CDR3 length equals 15 residues. CDR1 and CDR2 from the germline V gene are SGHTA and FQGNSA. This CDR3 reads CASSLQGHDNQPQHF. The CDR3 bases are TGTGCCAGCAGCTTACAAGGGCATGACAATCAGCCCCAGCATTTT.

The V gene is TRBV29-1, the J gene TRBJ2-5; the D is unclear. This CDR3 is 12 amino acids long. The V gene lost 0 bases and the J gene lost 7 bases, with 9 bases spanning the gap. Germline CDR1 and CDR2: SQVTM and ANQGSEA. Here the CDR3 DNA reads TGCAGCGTTGAAGATAAGGTGGCGACCCAGTACTTC. Its translation is CSVEDKVATQYF.

The chain couples TRBV29-1 to TRBJ2-3; D unclear. The CDR3 sequence is 11 residues long. V lost 8 bases to trimming and J lost 4 bases, with 10 bases between them. CDR1 and CDR2 (germline): SQVTM, ANQGSEA. DNA for the CDR3: TGCAGCTCCTCGGGCGCAGATACGCAGTATTTT. This encodes CSSSGADTQYF.

V and J are TRBV4-1 and TRBJ1-4, with TRBD1 identical over 10 bases. Germline V lookup: CDR1 MGHRA, CDR2 YSYEKL. J lost 7 bases, V lost 3 bases, and 8 bases had no gene match. The CDR3 covers 16 residues. The chain's CDR3 is CASSQLAGTGAEKLFF. The CDR3 nucleotides read TGCGCCAGCAGCCAGCTAGCCGGGACAGGGGCTGAAAAACTGTTTTTT.

The chain recombines TRBV20-1 with TRBJ1-6, with TRBD1 matching over 12 bases. CDR3 length equals 16 residues. Per the germline V gene, CDR1 is DFQATT and CDR2 is SNEGSKA (reference sequence). V was clipped by 0 bases and J by 9 bases; unmatched bases: 6. The CDR3 region is CSARDPRDRGRSPLHF. The DNA of the CDR3 is TGCAGTGCTAGAGATCCCCGGGACAGGGGGCGTTCACCCCTCCACTTT.

The chain is built from TRBV28 and TRBJ1-2, with a possible D match to TRBD1 (6 bases). There are 12 residues in the CDR3. Germline values: CDR1 MDHEN, CDR2 SYDVKM. The V end was cut by 8 bases, the J end by 8 bases, with 15 bases between. The CDR3 nucleotides are TGTGCCAGCTTTTCACAGGGATTGGGCTACACCTTC. Amino acid sequence: CASFSQGLGYTF.

This rearrangement joins TRBV6-5 to TRBJ1-6; D might be TRBD1 (5 bases). Germline loops: CDR1 MNHEY, CDR2 SVGAGI. Trimming removed 8 bases at V and 8 bases at J, with 10 bases between. CDR3 length: 12 amino acids. The CDR3 protein is CASWTGDSPLHF. The CDR3 DNA sequence: TGTGCCAGCTGGACGGGGGATTCACCCCTCCACTTT.

The V and J genes are TRBV6-2 or TRBV6-3 and TRBJ2-2, with no clear D. V lost 7 bases, J lost 3 bases, and 12 bases lay in between. The CDR3 has 14 amino acids. CDR1 MNHEY and CDR2 SVGEGT come from the germline V gene. The CDR3 DNA reads TGTGCCAGCATTTCTAAGGGTCACACCGGGGAGCTGTTTTTT. Protein sequence: CASISKGHTGELFF.

The CDR3 here is CASRQALDTGTTEAFF. For the CDR3, the DNA is TGTGCAAGTCGCCAGGCATTGGACACCGGAACGACTGAAGCTTTCTTT. The J gene is TRBJ1-1, the V gene TRBV12-2; no check of the table's D call, TRBD1, against the DNA was made. TRBV12-2 is reported as a pseudogene. This CDR3 spans 16 amino acids.

The chain links TRBV7-9 to TRBJ2-2, with unresolved D. The germline V gene has CDR1 SEHNR and CDR2 FQNEAQ (reference sequence). The CDR3 contains 16 residues. V gave up 1 base and J gave up 0 bases, with 9 bases separating them. The DNA for the CDR3 is TGTGCCAGCAGCTTAGTTTATCCAGCGAACACCGGGGAGCTGTTTTTT. It encodes CASSLVYPANTGELFF.

The chain combines TRBV3-1 with TRBJ2-5; the D gene is possibly TRBD1 (5 bases). Deletions cut 7 bases from V and 8 bases from J, with 17 bases between. The germline V gene has CDR1 LGHDT and CDR2 YNNKEL (reference sequence). This CDR3 comprises 13 residues. The CDR3: CASTFLGEGTQYF. As DNA, the CDR3 is TGTGCCAGCACGTTCCTAGGGGAAGGTACCCAGTACTTC.

The chain couples TRBV5-1 to TRBJ2-2; D unclear. The CDR3 consists of 14 residues. The V end lost 4 bases, the J end lost 3 bases, and 10 bases lay between the germline ends. CDR1 is SGHRS, CDR2 YFSETQ, per germline. The CDR3, as DNA: TGCGCCAGCAGCCGGACCTTATACACCGGGGAGCTGTTTTTT. Encoded protein: CASSRTLYTGELFF.

This rearrangement joins TRBV20-1 to TRBJ1-5; D unclear. The germline CDR1 and CDR2 sequences are DFQATT and SNEGSKA (reference sequence). V lost 1 base to trimming and J lost 2 bases, with 9 bases between them. CDR3 length: 14 residues. The CDR3 is CSARGWGGNQPQHF. The CDR3 bases are TGCAGTGCTAGAGGCTGGGGAGGCAATCAGCCCCAGCATTTT.

The CDR3 coding sequence is TGTGCCACCAGCAGAGGGTCTGGACATAGGAATTCACCCCTCCACTTT. Its protein product is CATSRGSGHRNSPLHF. The chain couples TRBV15 to TRBJ1-6; the D gene is possibly TRBD1 (5 bases). The CDR3 is 16 residues long. The germline gives CDR1 LNHNV, CDR2 YYDKDF (reference sequence). Trimming cost V 1 base and J 7 bases, with 14 bases left between them. The variable domain in full, completed from reference TRBV15 and TRBJ1-6, reads DAMVIQNPRYQVTQFGKPVTLSCSQTLNHNVMYWYQQKSSQAPKLLFHYYDKDFNNEADTPDNFQSRRPNTSFCFLDIRSPGLGDTAMYLCATSRGSGHRNSPLHFGNGTRLTVT.

CDR3 bases: TGTGCCAGCAGCTCGAGGGGGCGCGGGGATACGCAGTATTTT. Protein product: CASSSRGRGDTQYF. V is TRBV7-2 and J is TRBJ2-3; 7 nucleotides align to TRBD1. The CDR3 runs to 14 residues. Looked up from germline, CDR1 is SGHTA and CDR2 is FQGNSA. Trimming at V came to 4 bases and at J to 6 bases, leaving 7 bases not matched to a gene.

The rearrangement links TRBV2 to TRBJ2-5; TRBD2 is a possible D gene (5 bases). CDR1 SNHLY and CDR2 FYNNEI come from the germline V gene. Trimming removed 7 bases at V and 0 bases at J, with 12 bases between. This CDR3 region has 14 residues. In DNA, the CDR3 is TGTGCCAGCAAAGAGAGAGGGTACCAAGAGACCCAGTACTTC. As protein: CASKERGYQETQYF.

The J gene is TRBJ2-1, the V gene TRBV7-2, with D maybe TRBD1 (5 bases). V was cut by 3 bases and J by 9 bases, with 9 bases left in between. The CDR3 is 12 amino acids. From germline, CDR1 is SGHTA and CDR2 FQGNSA. The CDR3 bases are TGTGCCAGCAGCTTTAGGGGCGGTGAGCAGTTCTTC. This codes for CASSFRGGEQFF.

This clonotype was seen only once. As DNA, the CDR3 is TGTGCCAGCAGTGTCCGTGCGGGGTCGGAGACCCAGTACTTC. Protein: CASSVRAGSETQYF. The rearrangement uses TRBV25-1 and TRBJ2-5; the D gene is possibly TRBD2 (6 bases). The CDR3 runs 14 residues. Trimming cost V 4 bases and J 5 bases, with 14 bases left between them. Germline V gene lookup returns CDR1 MGHDK and CDR2 SYGVNS.